This TCR beta chain is from a study of human T cells and chemical hapten exposure (dated by TCRdb to the early 2020s). Broadly, across the study: For sensitization, 2% DPC in acetone was applied to a 2 cm by 2 cm area of upper inner arm skin. The mostly female patient cohort included alopecia areata with under or over 50% scalp involvement, alopecia totalis and alopecia universalis. Peripheral blood TCR repertoire changes were tracked in vivo in alopecia patients during primary and secondary sensitization to the hapten diphenylcyclopropenone (DPC). Libraries were pooled for sequencing, and per-sample TCR yields varied mainly because of small differences in library volumes within the pool. Patient blood was sampled pre-sensitization (week 0) and at 2, 6 and about 24 weeks after DPC sensitization. Blood for TCR sequencing was provided by twenty-nine alopecia patients at one to four time points (pre-sensitization, 2, 6 and 24 weeks). Patients additionally received weekly therapeutic DPC doses to the scalp throughout the approximately 24-week study period. Patch tests used Finn chambers with 0.01% DPC on the upper back, scored after 6 days by International Contact Dermatitis Research Group standards.

This clonotype was counted between two and nine times. It lacks a known antigen. Per-base quality was not reported, and no clone a single base away is much larger than it. The germline V gene supplies CDR1 SNHLY and CDR2 FYNNEI. Reading from cysteine to phenylalanine, the CDR3 counts 15 amino acids. The kept DNA is CDR3 alone, 45 bases in frame from the first base. Trimming accounts for 5 bases at V and 2 bases at J, while the number of junction bases matched to no gene is 5. Libraries came from RACE. Sequencing took place on a NextSeq 500. During library preparation, unique molecular identifiers were attached to individual cDNA molecules so that TCRs could be counted in a quantitative, reproducible way. Both TCR alpha and TCR beta chains were sequenced from each blood RNA sample. The original pipeline was this. A median of about 100,000 TCRs per sample was observed, with a range of roughly 20,000 to 700,000. The Decombinator software suite was used to annotate the V, J and CDR3 of the TCR reads. To make PS versus PT1 abundance plots, every sample was subsampled to the same number of TCRs (28,000). TCRs were defined as expanded if absent before sensitization and observed at least eight times at the 2-week time point. TCRdb passed the public sequencing reads through fastp at Q25 and MiXCR, retaining productive beta sequences. Duplicate CDR3 protein sequences are folded into a single record with the most common DNA and genes. The V and J calls come from TCRdb's annotation, not from the publication. Recorded for this sample are more than 300,000 distinct CDR3 sequences; around 5% of them occurred a single time. The top ten hold about 8.2% of the sample.

The sample's time point, from its label and the paper: pre-sensitization, week 0. The treatment or condition label here, explained by the study, means: therapeutic diphenylcyclopropenone sensitization with weekly scalp DPC. Blood at each patch-test visit was drawn before the patch test was applied. Patients were eligible if aged 18 to 70, diagnosed with alopecia and judged suitable for DPC therapy, and pregnant patients were excluded. Total RNA was extracted from unfractionated whole blood that had been collected in Tempus Blood RNA tubes. Broad study findings and their caveats: Expanded TCRs formed significantly more large CDR3 similarity clusters than pre-sensitization or healthy control sets, consistent with antigen-driven responses. Alopecia, a presumed autoimmune disease, was present in all patients, so the immune response of the patients might differ from that of healthy individuals. DPC sensitization did not change the number of TCRs with a frequency above 1 in 1000, and there was no evidence of changes in global repertoire structure. Patch test score correlated positively with the number of PT1 expanded TCRs, reaching significance at thresholds 8, 16 and 32 but not at 4. Repeated subsampling changed both the strength of the expansion versus patch-test correlation and the threshold at which that correlation became significant.

The chain is encoded by TRBV2 joined to TRBJ2-1; 8 nucleotides in the junction match TRBD2. This receptor was identified in a woman aged 18-30 years with alopecia areata. Some clones in this sample may be carry-over from other donors' samples. Sample: whole blood, taken in connection with sensitization to the hapten diphenylcyclopropenone (DPC). The bases are TGTGCCAGCAGTATGCTAGCGGGTGCCTACAATGAGCAGTTCTTC. Its product reads: CASSMLAGAYNEQFF.